A single sample gave rise to the 9 T cell receptor beta chains below, sequenced in a study of T cell repertoires in cytomegalovirus infection. TCRdb re-called the reads with MiXCR, one entry per CDR3 protein. This sample carries about 920,000 distinct CDR3 sequences, roughly 30% of them seen once, and the ten largest clones take around an eighth. These receptors' antigens are unknown. The source material was cultured CD8+ T cells from PBMCs, sampled from culture after CMV antigen stimulation. The receptor set was obtained from a human donor in good health (CMV status not recorded). Some clones in this sample may be carry-over from other donors' samples.

Many counts were recorded for this clonotype. The CDR3 sequence: CASSHDLGTNYGYTF. The CDR3 DNA follows: TGTGCCAGCAGCCACGACCTTGGCACCAACTATGGCTACACCTTC. The rearrangement joins TRBV7-8 to TRBJ1-2; D ambiguous. The CDR3 is 15 amino acids. CDR1 is SGHVS and CDR2 is FQNEAQ in the germline V gene. V lost 5 bases to trimming and J lost 2 bases, with 15 bases between them.

This clonotype was observed many times. The rearrangement joins TRBV7-6 to TRBJ2-1; D is possibly TRBD1 (5 bases). V was pared by 4 bases and J by 4 bases, with 8 bases between. The CDR3 extends over 13 amino acids. From germline, CDR1 is SGHVS and CDR2 FNYEAQ. As DNA, the CDR3 is TGTGCCAGCAGCTCAAAGGGGTACAATGAGCAGTTCTTC. Its translation is CASSSKGYNEQFF.

This clonotype has more than one count but fewer than ten. The chain has TRBV27 and TRBJ1-5; no clear D. The V gene lost 0 bases and the J gene lost 6 bases, with 9 bases spanning the gap. Germline V lookup: CDR1 MNHEY, CDR2 SMNVEV (reference sequence). The CDR3 is made up of 14 amino acids. Here the CDR3 reads CASSLSLGGQPQHF. In DNA, the CDR3 is TGTGCCAGCAGTTTATCATTAGGAGGTCAGCCCCAGCATTTT.

The genes are TRBV12-3 or TRBV12-4 and TRBJ2-7; D is undetermined. The CDR3 sequence is 12 residues long. The V end was cut by 3 bases, the J end by 7 bases, with 10 bases between. The CDR3 loop is CASSFEAEEQYV. CDR3 in DNA: TGTGCCAGCAGTTTTGAAGCTGAGGAGCAGTACGTC.

This clonotype was recorded at least ten times. CDR3 in amino acids: CATSDSLAAETSTDTQYF. The CDR3 DNA is TGTGCCACCAGTGATTCGCTAGCAGCCGAAACTAGCACAGATACGCAGTATTTT. The chain uses TRBV24-1 and TRBJ2-3, with D possibly being TRBD2 (5 bases). The CDR3 loop spans 18 amino acids. Trimming took 2 bases from V and 0 from J, leaving 17 bases between them. Germline V CDR1 and CDR2: KGHDR, SFDVKD.

This clonotype was picked up many times. The rearrangement uses TRBV7-2 and TRBJ1-5; D gene ambiguous. This CDR3 contains 13 residues. Germline V gives CDR1 SGHTA, CDR2 FQGNSA. V was clipped by 3 bases and J by 2 bases, with 5 bases between them. The CDR3 coding sequence is TGTGCCAGCAGCTTCCCAGGCAATCAGCCCCAGCATTTT. It translates to CASSFPGNQPQHF.

The chain combines TRBV7-6 with TRBJ2-5; 8 bases map to TRBD2. CDR1 SGHVS and CDR2 FNYEAQ come from the germline V gene. The ends lost 5 bases at V and 5 bases at J; junction bases unmatched: 7. The CDR3 loop spans 14 amino acids. The CDR3 sequence is CASSQGLGEETQYF. As DNA, the CDR3 is TGTGCCAGCAGCCAGGGACTAGGCGAGGAGACCCAGTACTTC.

The genes are TRBV6-1 and TRBJ2-2; TRBD1 is a possible D gene (5 bases). V lost 2 bases and J 5 bases, leaving 12 bases between the germline ends. The CDR3 sequence is 15 residues long. Per the germline V gene, CDR1 is MNHNS and CDR2 is SASEGT. In DNA form, the CDR3 reads TGTGCCAGCAGTGAAACAAGACAGAGTACCGGGGAGCTGTTTTTT. Translated, it gives CASSETRQSTGELFF.

The rearrangement links TRBV7-9 to TRBJ2-7; D is unclear. The V and J ends lost 7 bases and 8 bases respectively, with 18 bases between them. The CDR3 has 13 amino acids. Germline assignment: CDR1 SEHNR and CDR2 FQNEAQ (reference sequence). CDR3 DNA sequence: TGTGCCAGCATCCCTGTGCTACGGACGAAGCAGTACTTC. This encodes CASIPVLRTKQYF.